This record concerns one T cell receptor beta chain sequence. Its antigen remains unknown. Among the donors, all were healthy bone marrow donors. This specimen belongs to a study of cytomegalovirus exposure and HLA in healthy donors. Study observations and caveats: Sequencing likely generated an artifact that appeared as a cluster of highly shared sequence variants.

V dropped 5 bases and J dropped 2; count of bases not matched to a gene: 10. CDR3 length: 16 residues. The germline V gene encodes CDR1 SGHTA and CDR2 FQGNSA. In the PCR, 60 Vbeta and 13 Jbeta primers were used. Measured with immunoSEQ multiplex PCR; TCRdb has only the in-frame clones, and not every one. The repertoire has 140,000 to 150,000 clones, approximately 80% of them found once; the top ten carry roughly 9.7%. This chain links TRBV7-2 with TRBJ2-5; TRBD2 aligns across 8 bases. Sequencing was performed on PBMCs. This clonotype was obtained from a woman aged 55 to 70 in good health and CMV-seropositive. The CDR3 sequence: CASSPSTSVPQETQYF. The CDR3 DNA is TGTGCCAGCAGCCCGTCGACTAGCGTGCCGCAAGAGACCCAGTACTTC.